These 9 T cell receptor beta chains originate from one sample sequenced in a study of T cell changes during pregnancy in multiple sclerosis. Assay used: immunoSEQ multiplex PCR; TCRdb lists only in-frame clones, some missing. The repertoire has about 100,000 clones, around nine tenths of them found once; the top ten carry approximately 1.2%. The starting material was peripheral blood, obtained in the second trimester of pregnancy. Receptors originate from a female donor with multiple sclerosis, enrolled in a pregnancy study.

Only one count was recorded for this clone. V is TRBV5-4 and J is TRBJ2-7; D might be TRBD2 (7 bases). CDR3 size: 15 residues. Germline V gene lookup returns CDR1 SGHNT and CDR2 YYREEE (reference sequence). Trimming stripped 2 bases from V and 4 bases from J, with 16 bases between. CDR3 sequence (DNA): TGTGCCAGCAGCTTTGGCGGGGGCGACATTTACGAGCAGTACTTC. Protein sequence: CASSFGGGDIYEQYF. The complete variable domain, with remaining parts taken from reference TRBV5-4 and TRBJ2-7, reads ETGVTQSPTHLIKTRGQQVTLRCSSQSGHNTVSWYQQALGQGPQFIFQYYREEENGRGNFPPRFSGLQFPNYSSELNVNALELDDSALYLCASSFGGGDIYEQYFGPGTRLTVT.

V gene TRBV7-2 combines with J gene TRBJ1-1; D perhaps matches TRBD1 (5 bases). This CDR3 spans 13 amino acids. The V end lost 3 bases, the J end lost 5 bases, and 10 bases lay between the germline ends. Per germline, CDR1 SGHTA and CDR2 FQGNSA. The CDR3 region has the DNA TGTGCCAGCAGCTTCGGGGGTGGGACTGAAGCTTTCTTT. Protein sequence: CASSFGGGTEAFF.

This clone came up once. The rearrangement joins TRBV5-4 to TRBJ2-1, with 9 bases that match TRBD2. CDR3 length: 15 amino acids. Germline CDR1 reads SGHNT; CDR2 reads YYREEE (reference sequence). After removal of 4 bases from V and 3 bases from J, the junction contained 5 bases not matched to a gene. CDR3 protein: CASSRTSENYNEQFF. The CDR3 nucleotides read TGTGCCAGCAGCCGGACTAGCGAGAACTACAATGAGCAGTTCTTC.

CDR3 in DNA: TGTGCCAGCAGTTTTGGGAGCGGGGGCCGTCAGCCCCAGCATTTT. This encodes CASSFGSGGRQPQHF. The chain recombines TRBV28 with TRBJ1-5; possibly TRBD1 for D (6 bases). The germline CDR1 and CDR2 sequences are MDHEN and SYDVKM. The CDR3 is made up of 15 amino acids. Trimming shortened V by 3 bases and J by 6 bases, and 15 bases separated the two germline ends.

The chain combines TRBV6-1 with TRBJ1-2; maybe TRBD1 (5 bases). Germline V gene lookup returns CDR1 MNHNS and CDR2 SASEGT. Trimming stripped 3 bases from V and 6 bases from J, with 17 bases between. The CDR3 extends over 15 amino acids. The CDR3 DNA reads TGTGCCAGCAGTGAGGGGGGAAGAGGGGCAAATGGCTACACCTTC. Translated, it gives CASSEGGRGANGYTF.

The gene calls are TRBV9 and TRBJ2-5; TRBD1 matches 10 bases. Per germline, CDR1 SGDLS and CDR2 YYNGEE. V was pared by 0 bases and J by 2 bases, with 1 base of the junction left unmatched. CDR3 length: 15 residues. CDR3 nucleotide sequence: TGTGCCAGCAGCGTAGCGGGACAGGGGCAAGAGACCCAGTACTTC. Its protein product is CASSVAGQGQETQYF.

V is TRBV19 and J is TRBJ1-5, with TRBD1 identical over 9 bases. V gave up 3 bases and J gave up 7 bases; unmatched junction bases: 7. There are 15 residues in the CDR3. Germline V gene sequence: CDR1 LNHDA, CDR2 SQIVND (reference sequence). The CDR3: CASSIGTGTEQPQHF. DNA of the CDR3: TGTGCCAGTAGTATTGGGACAGGGACGGAACAGCCCCAGCATTTT.

This chain links TRBV6-6 with TRBJ2-4, with D tentatively TRBD1 (5 bases). CDR1 and CDR2 (germline): MNHNY, SVGAGI (reference sequence). V gave up 5 bases and J gave up 4 bases, with 12 bases separating them. CDR3 length: 14 amino acids. Here the CDR3 DNA reads TGTGCCAGCAGTCCCCATCCAGGGAAAAACATTCAGTACTTC. It is translated as CASSPHPGKNIQYF.

This chain links TRBV19 with TRBJ2-1; TRBD2 agrees at 11 bases. The junction had 3 bases not matched to a gene; V was cut back by 1 base and J by 7 bases. The CDR3 contains 15 residues. The germline V gene has CDR1 LNHDA and CDR2 SQIVND (reference sequence). CDR3 DNA sequence: TGTGCCAGTAGTATAGGTAGCGGGAGGGCGAATGAGCAGTTCTTC. The encoded protein is CASSIGSGRANEQFF.